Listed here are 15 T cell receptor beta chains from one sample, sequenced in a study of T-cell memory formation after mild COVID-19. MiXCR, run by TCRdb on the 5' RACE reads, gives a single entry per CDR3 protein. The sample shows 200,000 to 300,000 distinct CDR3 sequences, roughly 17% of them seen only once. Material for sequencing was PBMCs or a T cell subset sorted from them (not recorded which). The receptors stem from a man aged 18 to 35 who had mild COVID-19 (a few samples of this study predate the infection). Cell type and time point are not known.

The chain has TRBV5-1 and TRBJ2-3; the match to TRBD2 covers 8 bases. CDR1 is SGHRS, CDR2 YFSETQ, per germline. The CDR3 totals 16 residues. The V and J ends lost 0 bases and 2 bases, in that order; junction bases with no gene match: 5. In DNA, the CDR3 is TGCGCCAGCAGCTTGGCGCTAGCGGGCTTCACAGATACGCAGTATTTT. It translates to CASSLALAGFTDTQYF.

The CDR3 DNA is TGTGCCATCAAGGGCCCACTAGGACAAGAGACCCAGTACTTC. Translated, it gives CAIKGPLGQETQYF. V is TRBV10-3 and J is TRBJ2-5; D might be TRBD2 (5 bases). V shed 7 bases and J shed 2 bases, with 14 bases lying between them. CDR1 and CDR2 (germline): ENHRY, SYGVKD. The CDR3 length is 14 residues.

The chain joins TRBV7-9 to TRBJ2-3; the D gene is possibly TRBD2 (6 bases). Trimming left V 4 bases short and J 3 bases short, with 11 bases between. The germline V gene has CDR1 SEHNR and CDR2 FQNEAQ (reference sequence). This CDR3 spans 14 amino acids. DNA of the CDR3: TGTGCCAGCAGCTCGACTGGGACTACAGATACGCAGTATTTT. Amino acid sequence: CASSSTGTTDTQYF.

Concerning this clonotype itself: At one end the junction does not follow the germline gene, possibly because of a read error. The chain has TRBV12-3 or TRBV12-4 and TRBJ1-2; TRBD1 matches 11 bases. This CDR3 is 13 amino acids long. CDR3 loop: CASRPTGTGGISF. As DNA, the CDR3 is TGTGCCAGCAGACCGACCGGGACAGGGGGTATTTCCTTC.

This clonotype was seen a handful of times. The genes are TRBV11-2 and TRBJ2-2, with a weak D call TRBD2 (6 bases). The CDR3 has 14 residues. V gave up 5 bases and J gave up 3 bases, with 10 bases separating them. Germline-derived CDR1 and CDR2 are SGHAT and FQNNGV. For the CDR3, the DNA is TGTGCCAGCAGCCTGTGGAGGGACACCGGGGAGCTGTTTTTT. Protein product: CASSLWRDTGELFF.

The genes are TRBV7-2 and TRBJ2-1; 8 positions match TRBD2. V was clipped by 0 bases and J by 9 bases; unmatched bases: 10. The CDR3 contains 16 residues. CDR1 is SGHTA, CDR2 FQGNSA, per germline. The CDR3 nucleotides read TGTGCCAGCAGCTTAGCTGGCGGGGGGTCCACTAGTGAGCAGTTCTTC. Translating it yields CASSLAGGGSTSEQFF.

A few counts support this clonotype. CDR3 sequence reads: CASRDGLNTGELFF. DNA for the CDR3: TGCGCCAGCAGAGATGGCCTAAACACCGGGGAGCTGTTTTTT. V gene TRBV5-1 combines with J gene TRBJ2-2, with unresolved D. V gave up 5 bases and J gave up 2 bases, with 10 bases separating them. The V gene's germline CDR1 is SGHRS and CDR2 YFSETQ. The CDR3 has 14 amino acids.

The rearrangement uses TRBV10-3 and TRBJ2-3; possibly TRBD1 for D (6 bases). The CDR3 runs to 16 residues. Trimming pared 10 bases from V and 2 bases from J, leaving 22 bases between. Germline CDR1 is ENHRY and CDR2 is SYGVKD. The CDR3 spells CATLSRDNKDTDTQYF. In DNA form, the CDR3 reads TGTGCCACCCTTTCCCGGGACAACAAGGACACAGATACGCAGTATTTT.

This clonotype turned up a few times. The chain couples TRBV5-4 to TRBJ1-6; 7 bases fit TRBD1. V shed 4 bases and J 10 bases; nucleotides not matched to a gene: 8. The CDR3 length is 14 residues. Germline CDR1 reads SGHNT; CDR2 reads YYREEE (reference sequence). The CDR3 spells CASSPITGASPLHF. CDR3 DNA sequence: TGTGCCAGCAGCCCTATTACAGGGGCCTCACCCCTCCACTTT.

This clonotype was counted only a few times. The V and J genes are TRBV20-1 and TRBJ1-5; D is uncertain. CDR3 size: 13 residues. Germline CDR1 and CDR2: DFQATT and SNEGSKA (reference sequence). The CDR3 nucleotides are TGCAGCGGCGTGCTGGGATTAAATCAGCCCCAGCATTTT. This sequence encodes CSGVLGLNQPQHF.

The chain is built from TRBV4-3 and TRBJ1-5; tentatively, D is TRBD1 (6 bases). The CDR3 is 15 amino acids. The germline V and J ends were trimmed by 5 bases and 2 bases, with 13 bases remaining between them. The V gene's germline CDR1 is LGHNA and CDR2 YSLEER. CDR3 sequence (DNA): TGCGCCAGCAGCGCTGTTGGGGGCGGCAATCAGCCCCAGCATTTT. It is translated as CASSAVGGGNQPQHF.

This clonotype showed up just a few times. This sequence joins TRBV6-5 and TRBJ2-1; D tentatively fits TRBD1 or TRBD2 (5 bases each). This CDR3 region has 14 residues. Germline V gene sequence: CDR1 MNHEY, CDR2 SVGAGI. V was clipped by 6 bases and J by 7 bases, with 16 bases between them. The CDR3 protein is CASSRVGERNEQFF. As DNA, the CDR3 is TGTGCCAGCAGCCGGGTGGGGGAGCGAAATGAGCAGTTCTTC.

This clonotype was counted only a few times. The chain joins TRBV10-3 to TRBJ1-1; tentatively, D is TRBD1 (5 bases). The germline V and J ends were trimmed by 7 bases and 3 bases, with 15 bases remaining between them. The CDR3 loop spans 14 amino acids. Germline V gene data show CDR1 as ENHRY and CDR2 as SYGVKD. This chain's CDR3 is CAITGQGGYTEAFF. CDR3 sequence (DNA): TGTGCCATCACTGGGCAGGGTGGATACACTGAAGCTTTCTTT.

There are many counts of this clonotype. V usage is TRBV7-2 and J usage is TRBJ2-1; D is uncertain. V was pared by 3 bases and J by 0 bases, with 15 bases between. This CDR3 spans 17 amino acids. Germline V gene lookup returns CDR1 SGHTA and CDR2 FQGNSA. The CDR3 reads CASSLIGVVVSYNEQFF. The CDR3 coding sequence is TGTGCCAGCAGCTTGATTGGGGTGGTCGTCTCCTACAATGAGCAGTTCTTC.

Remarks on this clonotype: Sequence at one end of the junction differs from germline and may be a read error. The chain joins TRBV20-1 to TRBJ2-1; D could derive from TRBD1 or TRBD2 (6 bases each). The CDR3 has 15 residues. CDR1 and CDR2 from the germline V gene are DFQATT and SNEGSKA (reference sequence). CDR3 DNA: TGCAGTGTTAGACCGGGGGATGGGGGCACTAATGAGCAGTTCTTC. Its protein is CSVRPGDGGTNEQFF.